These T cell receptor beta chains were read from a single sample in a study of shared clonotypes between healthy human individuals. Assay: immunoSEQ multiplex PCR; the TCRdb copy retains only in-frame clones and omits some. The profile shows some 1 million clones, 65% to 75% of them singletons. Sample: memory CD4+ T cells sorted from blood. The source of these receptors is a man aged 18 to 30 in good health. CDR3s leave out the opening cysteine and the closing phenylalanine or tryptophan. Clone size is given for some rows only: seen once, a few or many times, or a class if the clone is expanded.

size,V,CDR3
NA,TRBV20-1,SGVWTREQF
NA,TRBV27,ASSLLGIGVAGANVLT
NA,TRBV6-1,ASSSGQVNTEAF
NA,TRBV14,ASSQAQGASGELF
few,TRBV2,ASSPGEPQFYGYT
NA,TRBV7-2,ASSLRGRGQPQH
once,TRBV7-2,ASSSTGGSYNEQF
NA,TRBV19,ASSIVLPGLAGNEQY
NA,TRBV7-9,ASSSPGLANTGELF
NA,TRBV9,ASRLNQGDTGELF
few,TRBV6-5,ASSQDGNSPLH
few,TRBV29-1,SVEPRGGGRIGGNTEAF
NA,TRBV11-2,ASSLLAGGLGEQY
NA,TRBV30,AWSVRWGNEQF
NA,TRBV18,ASSPGVDEKLF
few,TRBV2,ASSETQGWYERPH
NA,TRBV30,AWSLLMTGGSYEQY
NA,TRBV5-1,ASSLGTASGNTIY
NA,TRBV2,ASSGEDGYYGYT
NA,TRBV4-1,ASSPLAGAYGQQY
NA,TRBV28,ASSLPGQGTDTQY
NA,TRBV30,AWSRPGNTIY